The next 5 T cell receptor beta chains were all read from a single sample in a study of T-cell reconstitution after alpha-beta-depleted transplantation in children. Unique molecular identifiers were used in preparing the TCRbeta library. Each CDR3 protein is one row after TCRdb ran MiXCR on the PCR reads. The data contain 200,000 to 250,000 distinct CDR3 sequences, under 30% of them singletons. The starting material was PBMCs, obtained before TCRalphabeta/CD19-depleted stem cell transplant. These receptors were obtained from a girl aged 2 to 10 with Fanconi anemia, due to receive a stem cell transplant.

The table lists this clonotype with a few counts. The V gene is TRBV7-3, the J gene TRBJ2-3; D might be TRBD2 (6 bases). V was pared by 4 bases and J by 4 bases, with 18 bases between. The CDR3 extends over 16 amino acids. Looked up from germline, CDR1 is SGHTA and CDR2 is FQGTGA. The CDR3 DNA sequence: TGTGCCAGCAGCTCGGGACTTTCTGGGTACGCAGATACGCAGTATTTT. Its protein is CASSSGLSGYADTQYF.

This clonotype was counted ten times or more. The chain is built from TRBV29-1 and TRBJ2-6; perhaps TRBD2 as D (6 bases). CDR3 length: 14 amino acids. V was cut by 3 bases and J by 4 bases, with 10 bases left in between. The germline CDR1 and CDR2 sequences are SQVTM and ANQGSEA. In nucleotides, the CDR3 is TGCAGCGTTGAGGGAGGATCCGGGGCCAACGTCCTGACTTTC. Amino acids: CSVEGGSGANVLTF.

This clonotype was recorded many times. CDR3: CASSLEALHSNYGYTF. The CDR3 DNA reads TGTGCCAGCAGCTTAGAGGCCCTACACTCTAACTATGGCTACACCTTC. This chain uses TRBV11-2 with TRBJ1-2; D uncertain. V lost 0 bases to trimming and J lost 0 bases, with 11 bases between them. This CDR3 is built from 16 residues. Germline V lookup: CDR1 SGHAT, CDR2 FQNNGV.

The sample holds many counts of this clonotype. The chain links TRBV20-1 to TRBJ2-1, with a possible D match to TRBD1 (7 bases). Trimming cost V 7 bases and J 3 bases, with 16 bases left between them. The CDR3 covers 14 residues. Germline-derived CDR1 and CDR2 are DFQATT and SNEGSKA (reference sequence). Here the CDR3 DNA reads TGCAGTGTTGTCTCCCAGGGGGGCTACAATGAGCAGTTCTTC. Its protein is CSVVSQGGYNEQFF.

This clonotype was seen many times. CDR3 protein: CASRIVAGGHNEQFF. CDR3 bases: TGTGCCAGCAGGATAGTAGCGGGAGGGCACAATGAGCAGTTCTTC. The chain uses TRBV6-1 and TRBJ2-1, with TRBD2 matching 11 bases. CDR1 and CDR2 (germline): MNHNS, SASEGT. This CDR3 spans 15 amino acids. The V gene end was trimmed by 6 bases and the J gene end by 5 bases; junction bases not matched to a gene: 6.